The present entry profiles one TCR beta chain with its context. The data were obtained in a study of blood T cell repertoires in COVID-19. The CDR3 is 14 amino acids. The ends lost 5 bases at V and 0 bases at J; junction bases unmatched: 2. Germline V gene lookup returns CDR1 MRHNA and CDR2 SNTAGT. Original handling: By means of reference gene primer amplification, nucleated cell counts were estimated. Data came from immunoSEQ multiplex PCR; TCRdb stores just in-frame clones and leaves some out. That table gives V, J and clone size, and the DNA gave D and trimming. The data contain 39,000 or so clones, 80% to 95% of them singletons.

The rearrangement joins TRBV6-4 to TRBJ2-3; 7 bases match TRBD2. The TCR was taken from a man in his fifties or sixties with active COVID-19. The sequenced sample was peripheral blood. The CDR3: CASSRLASTDTQYF. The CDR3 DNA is TGTGCCAGCAGTCGACTAGCTAGCACAGATACGCAGTATTTT.